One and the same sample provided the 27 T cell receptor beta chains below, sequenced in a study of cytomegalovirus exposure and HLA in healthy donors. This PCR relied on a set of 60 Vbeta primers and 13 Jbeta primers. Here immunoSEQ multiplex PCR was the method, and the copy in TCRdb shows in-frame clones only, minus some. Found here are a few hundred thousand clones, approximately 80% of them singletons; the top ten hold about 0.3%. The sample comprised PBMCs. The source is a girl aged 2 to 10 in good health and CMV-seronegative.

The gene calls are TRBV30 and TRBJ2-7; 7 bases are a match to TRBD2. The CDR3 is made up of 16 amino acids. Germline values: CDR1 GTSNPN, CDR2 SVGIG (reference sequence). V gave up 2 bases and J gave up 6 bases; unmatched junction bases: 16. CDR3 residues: CAWSSSGSGLWAEQYF. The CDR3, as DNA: TGTGCCTGGAGTTCTTCAGGGTCGGGACTATGGGCCGAGCAGTACTTC.

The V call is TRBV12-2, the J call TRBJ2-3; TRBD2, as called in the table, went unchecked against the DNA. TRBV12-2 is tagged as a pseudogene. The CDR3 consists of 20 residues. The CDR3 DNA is TGTGCAAGTCCCTGCGGACAACCGGGACTAGCGGGAGTGTCGGCAGATACGCAGTATTTT. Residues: CASPCGQPGLAGVSADTQYF.

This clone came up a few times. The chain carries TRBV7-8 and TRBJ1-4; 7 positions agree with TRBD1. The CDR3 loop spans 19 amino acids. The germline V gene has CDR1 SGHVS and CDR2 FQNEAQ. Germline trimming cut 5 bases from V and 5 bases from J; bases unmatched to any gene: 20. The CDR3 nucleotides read TGTGCCAGCAGCCCTAGCTGGGCAGGGGGTCCCCCCAAAAATGAAAAACTGTTTTTT. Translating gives CASSPSWAGGPPKNEKLFF.

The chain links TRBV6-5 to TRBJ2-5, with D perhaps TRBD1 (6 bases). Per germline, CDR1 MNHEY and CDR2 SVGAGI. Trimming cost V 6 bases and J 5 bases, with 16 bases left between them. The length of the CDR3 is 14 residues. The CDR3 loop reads CASRPDGGRETQYF. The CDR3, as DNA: TGTGCCAGCAGGCCTGATGGGGGCCGGGAGACCCAGTACTTC.

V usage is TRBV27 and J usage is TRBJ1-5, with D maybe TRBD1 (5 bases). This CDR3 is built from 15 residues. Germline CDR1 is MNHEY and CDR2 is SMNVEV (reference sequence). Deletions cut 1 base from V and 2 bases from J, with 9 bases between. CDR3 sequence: CASSLWGEGNQPQHF. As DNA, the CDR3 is TGTGCCAGCAGTTTATGGGGCGAGGGCAATCAGCCCCAGCATTTT.

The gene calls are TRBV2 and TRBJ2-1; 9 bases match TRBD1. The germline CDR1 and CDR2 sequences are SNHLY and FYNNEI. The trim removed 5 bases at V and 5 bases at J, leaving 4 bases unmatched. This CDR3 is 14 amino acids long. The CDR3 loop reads CASSPGQGNNEQFF. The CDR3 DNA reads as TGTGCCAGCAGTCCGGGACAGGGCAACAATGAGCAGTTCTTC.

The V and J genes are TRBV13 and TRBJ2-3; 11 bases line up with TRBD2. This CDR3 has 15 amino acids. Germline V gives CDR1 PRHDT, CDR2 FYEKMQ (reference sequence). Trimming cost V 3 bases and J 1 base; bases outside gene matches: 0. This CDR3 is CASSLTSGGTDTQYF. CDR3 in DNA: TGTGCCAGCAGCTTGACTAGCGGGGGCACAGATACGCAGTATTTT. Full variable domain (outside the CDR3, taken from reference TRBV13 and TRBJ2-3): AAGVIQSPRHLIKEKRETATLKCYPIPRHDTVYWYQQGPGQDPQFLISFYEKMQSDKGSIPDRFSAQQFSDYHSELNMSSLELGDSALYFCASSLTSGGTDTQYFGPGTRLTVL.

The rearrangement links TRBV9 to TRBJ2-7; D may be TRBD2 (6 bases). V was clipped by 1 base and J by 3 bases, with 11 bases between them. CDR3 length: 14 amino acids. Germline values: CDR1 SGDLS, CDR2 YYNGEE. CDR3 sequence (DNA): TGTGCCAGCAGCGTAACACTAGCTGGCTACGAGCAGTACTTC. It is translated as CASSVTLAGYEQYF. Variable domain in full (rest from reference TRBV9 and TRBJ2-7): DSGVTQTPKHLITATGQRVTLRCSPRSGDLSVYWYQQSLDQGLQFLIQYYNGEERAKGNILERFSAQQFPDLHSELNLSSLELGDSALYFCASSVTLAGYEQYFGPGTRLTVT.

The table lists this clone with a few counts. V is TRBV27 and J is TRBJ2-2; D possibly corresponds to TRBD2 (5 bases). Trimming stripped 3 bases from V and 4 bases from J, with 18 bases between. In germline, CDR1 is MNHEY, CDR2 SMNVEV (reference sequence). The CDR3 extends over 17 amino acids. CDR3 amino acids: CASSFISIPRGTGELFF. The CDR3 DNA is TGTGCCAGCAGTTTCATCTCGATTCCCCGGGGCACCGGGGAGCTGTTTTTT.

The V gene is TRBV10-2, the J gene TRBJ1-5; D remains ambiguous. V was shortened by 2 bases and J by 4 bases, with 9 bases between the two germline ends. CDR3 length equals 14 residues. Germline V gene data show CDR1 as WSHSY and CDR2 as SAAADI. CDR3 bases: TGCGCCAGCAGTGAGGTCTGGGAGAATCAGCCCCAGCATTTT. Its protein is CASSEVWENQPQHF.

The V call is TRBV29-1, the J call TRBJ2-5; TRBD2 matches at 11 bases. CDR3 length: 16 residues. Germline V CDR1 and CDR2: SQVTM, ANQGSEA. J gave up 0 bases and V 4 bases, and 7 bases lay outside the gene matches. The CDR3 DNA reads TGCAGCGTTGTCACTAGCGGGAGAAGGTACCAAGAGACCCAGTACTTC. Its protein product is CSVVTSGRRYQETQYF.

CDR3: CASSEPGLLLEQFF. The CDR3 DNA reads TGCGCCAGCAGTGAGCCGGGACTTTTACTTGAGCAGTTCTTC. The gene calls are TRBV10-2 and TRBJ2-1, with TRBD2 as a possible D gene (6 bases). Germline values: CDR1 WSHSY, CDR2 SAAADI. This CDR3 is 14 amino acids long. The V gene lost 2 bases and the J gene lost 9 bases, with 14 bases spanning the gap.

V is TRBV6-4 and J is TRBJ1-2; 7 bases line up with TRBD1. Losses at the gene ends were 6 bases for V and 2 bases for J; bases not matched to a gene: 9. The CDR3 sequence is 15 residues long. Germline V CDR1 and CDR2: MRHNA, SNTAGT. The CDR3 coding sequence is TGTGCCAGCAGGCGAGAGGACAGGATGAACTATGGCTACACCTTC. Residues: CASRREDRMNYGYTF.

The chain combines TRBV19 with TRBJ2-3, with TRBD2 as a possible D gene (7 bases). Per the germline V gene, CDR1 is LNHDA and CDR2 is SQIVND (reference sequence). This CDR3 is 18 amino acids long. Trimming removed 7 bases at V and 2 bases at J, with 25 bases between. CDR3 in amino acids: CASTQTTEGGAHTDTQYF. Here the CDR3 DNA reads TGTGCCAGTACCCAGACTACCGAAGGGGGGGCACACACAGATACGCAGTATTTT.

In DNA, the CDR3 is TGTGCCAGCAGTTTATTCGGGAGCAGGAGTGAAGCTTTCTTT. Translation: CASSLFGSRSEAFF. The chain uses TRBV27 and TRBJ1-1; D is unresolved. The CDR3 length is 14 residues. V lost 1 base, J lost 7 bases, and 13 bases lay in between. Germline CDR1 is MNHEY and CDR2 is SMNVEV (reference sequence).

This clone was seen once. CDR3 amino acids: CASRALAGSPGELFF. The DNA of the CDR3 is TGTGCCAGCAGGGCCCTAGCGGGGTCCCCCGGGGAGCTGTTTTTT. The gene calls are TRBV6-1 and TRBJ2-2; 9 nucleotides align to TRBD2. Germline V gene data show CDR1 as MNHNS and CDR2 as SASEGT. This CDR3 has 15 amino acids. With 6 bases clipped from V and 6 bases from J, the junction kept 8 bases outside the gene matches.

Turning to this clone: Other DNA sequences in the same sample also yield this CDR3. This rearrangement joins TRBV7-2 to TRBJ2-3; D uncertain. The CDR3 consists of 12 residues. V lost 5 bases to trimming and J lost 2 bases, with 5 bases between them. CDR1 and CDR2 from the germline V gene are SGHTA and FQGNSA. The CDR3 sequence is CASSLYTDTQYF. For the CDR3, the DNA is TGTGCCAGCAGCCTATACACAGATACGCAGTATTTT.

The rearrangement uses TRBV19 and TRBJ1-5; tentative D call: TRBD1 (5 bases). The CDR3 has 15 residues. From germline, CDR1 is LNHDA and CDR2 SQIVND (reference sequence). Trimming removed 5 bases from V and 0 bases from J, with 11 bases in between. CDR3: CASSLRGHSNQPQHF. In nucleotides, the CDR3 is TGTGCCAGTAGTTTAAGGGGCCATAGCAATCAGCCCCAGCATTTT.

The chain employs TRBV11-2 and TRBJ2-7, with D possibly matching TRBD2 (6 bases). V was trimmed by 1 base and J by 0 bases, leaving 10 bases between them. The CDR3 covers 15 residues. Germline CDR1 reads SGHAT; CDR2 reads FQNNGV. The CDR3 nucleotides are TGTGCCAGCAGCTTAGTGCGGGACCCCTCCTACGAGCAGTACTTC. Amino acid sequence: CASSLVRDPSYEQYF.

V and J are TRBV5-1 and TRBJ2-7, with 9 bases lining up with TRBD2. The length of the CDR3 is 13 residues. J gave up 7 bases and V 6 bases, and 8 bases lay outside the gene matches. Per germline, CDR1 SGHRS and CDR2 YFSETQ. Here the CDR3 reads CASMGGGAGEQYF. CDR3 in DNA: TGCGCCAGCATGGGCGGGGGGGCCGGGGAGCAGTACTTC.

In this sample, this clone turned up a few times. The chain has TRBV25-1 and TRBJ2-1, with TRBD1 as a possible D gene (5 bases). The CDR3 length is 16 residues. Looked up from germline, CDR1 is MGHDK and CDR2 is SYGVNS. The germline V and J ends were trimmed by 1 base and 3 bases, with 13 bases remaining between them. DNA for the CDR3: TGTGCCAGCAGTGAATGCCTGAGACAGAACTACAATGAGCAGTTCTTC. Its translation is CASSECLRQNYNEQFF.

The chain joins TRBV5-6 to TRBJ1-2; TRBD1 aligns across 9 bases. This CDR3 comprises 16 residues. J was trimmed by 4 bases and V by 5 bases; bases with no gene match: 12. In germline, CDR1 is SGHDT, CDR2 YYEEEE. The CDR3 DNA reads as TGTGCCAGCAGTGGGGCCACAGGGGGCGTTTTCTATGGCTACACCTTC. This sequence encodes CASSGATGGVFYGYTF. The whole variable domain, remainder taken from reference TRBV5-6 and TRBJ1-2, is DAGVTQSPTHLIKTRGQQVTLRCSPKSGHDTVSWYQQALGQGPQFIFQYYEEEERQRGNFPDRFSGHQFPNYSSELNVNALLLGDSALYLCASSGATGGVFYGYTFGSGTRLTVV.

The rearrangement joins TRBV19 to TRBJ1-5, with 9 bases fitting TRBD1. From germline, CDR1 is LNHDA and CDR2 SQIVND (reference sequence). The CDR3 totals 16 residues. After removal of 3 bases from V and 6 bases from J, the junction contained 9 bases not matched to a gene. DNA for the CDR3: TGTGCCAGTAGTATTGCGGGACAGGGAGAAAGTCAGCCCCAGCATTTT. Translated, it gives CASSIAGQGESQPQHF. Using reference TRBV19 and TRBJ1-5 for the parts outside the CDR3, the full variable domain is DGGITQSPKYLFRKEGQNVTLSCEQNLNHDAMYWYRQDPGQGLRLIYYSQIVNDFQKGDIAEGYSVSREKKESFPLTVTSAQKNPTAFYLCASSIAGQGESQPQHFGDGTRLSIL.

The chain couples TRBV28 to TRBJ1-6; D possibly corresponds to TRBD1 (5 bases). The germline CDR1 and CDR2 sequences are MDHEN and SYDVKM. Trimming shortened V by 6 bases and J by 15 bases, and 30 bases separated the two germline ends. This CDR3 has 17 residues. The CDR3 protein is CASSPITPLRGGELLHF. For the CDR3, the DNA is TGTGCCAGCAGCCCAATCACACCCCTACGGGGGGGGGAACTCCTCCACTTT.

Written as DNA, the CDR3 is TGTGCCACCAGCCTAGCGGGTAACTCCTACGAGCAGTACTTC. Translation gives CATSLAGNSYEQYF. The V gene is TRBV15, the J gene TRBJ2-7; 8 bases line up with TRBD2. The CDR3 is made up of 14 amino acids. V was pared by 5 bases and J by 0 bases, with 3 bases of the junction left unmatched. Germline V CDR1 and CDR2: LNHNV, YYDKDF (reference sequence).

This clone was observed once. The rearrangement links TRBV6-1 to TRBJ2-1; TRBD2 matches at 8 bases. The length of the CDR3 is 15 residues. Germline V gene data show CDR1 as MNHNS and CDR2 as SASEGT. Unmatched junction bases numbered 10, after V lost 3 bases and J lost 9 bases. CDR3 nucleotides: TGTGCCAGCAGTGATATTAGAGCGGGAGACTTTGAGCAGTTCTTC. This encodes CASSDIRAGDFEQFF.

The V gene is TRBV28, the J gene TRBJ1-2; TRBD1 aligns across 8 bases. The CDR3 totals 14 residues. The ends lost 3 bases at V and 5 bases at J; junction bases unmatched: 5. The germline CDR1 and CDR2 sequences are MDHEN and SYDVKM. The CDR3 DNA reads TGTGCCAGCAGTTTGGGCCAGGGGGCTTATGGCTACACCTTC. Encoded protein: CASSLGQGAYGYTF.